This TCR beta chain was obtained from a study of shared clonotypes between healthy human individuals. This clone was counted a single time. CDR3 length: 11 residues. Per the germline V gene, CDR1 is SGHNT and CDR2 is YYREEE (reference sequence). Trimming left V 4 bases short and J 14 bases short, with 15 bases between. Here immunoSEQ multiplex PCR was the method, and the copy in TCRdb shows in-frame clones only, minus some. The sample lists fewer than 850,000 clones; about two thirds were seen once. The sequencing input was memory CD4+ T cells sorted from blood. Subset of the sample: CD45RA-negative fraction. The chain uses TRBV5-4 and TRBJ1-2; D may be TRBD1 (6 bases). The TCR originated in a young woman in good health. This CDR3 is CASSLQGQPTF. For the CDR3, the DNA is TGTGCCAGCAGCCTCCAAGGACAGCCGACCTTC. Full variable domain (remainder filled in from reference TRBV5-4 and TRBJ1-2): ETGVTQSPTHLIKTRGQQVTLRCSSQSGHNTVSWYQQALGQGPQFIFQYYREEENGRGNFPPRFSGLQFPNYSSELNVNALELDDSALYLCASSLQGQPTFGSGTRLTVV.